A selection of T cell receptor beta chains follows, all from one sample in a study of cytomegalovirus exposure and HLA in healthy donors. Sequenced by immunoSEQ multiplex PCR; TCRdb stores in-frame clones only, minus some. The sample holds about 98,000 clones; 74% are singletons and the top ten take about 1.7%. The sequenced sample consisted of PBMCs. The receptors stem from a male donor in good health and CMV-seronegative. The CDR3 runs from the conserved cysteine through the conserved F or W.

>TRBV5-1|TRBJ1-2
CASSLDRDYGYTF
>TRBV5-4|TRBJ2-3
CASSPRTSGRTDTQYF
>TRBV11-1|TRBJ2-5
CASSKLGLAEETQYF
>TRBV28|TRBJ1-2
CASSFGRRHYGYTF
>TRBV11-2|TRBJ2-3
CASSLDGRTDTQYF
>TRBV7-6|TRBJ1-1
CASSRGPADTEAFF
>TRBV4-3|TRBJ2-3
CASSQGVMGLGDTQYF
>TRBV6-5|TRBJ2-3
CASSYRTGADTQYF
>TRBV7-6|TRBJ1-4
CASSLRSSGFDEKLFF
>TRBV28|TRBJ2-5
CASSLGGRVETQYF
>TRBV5-1|TRBJ2-3
CASSSGTGGLDTQYF
>TRBV7-9|TRBJ2-7
CASSPPGWQGGEQYF
>TRBV7-9|TRBJ2-1
CASNADGLAVYNEQFF
>TRBV18|TRBJ2-1
CASSPWTGTEQFF
>TRBV28|TRBJ2-5
CASYSLRRASGTQETQYF
>TRBV27|TRBJ2-7
CASSRQGLGEQYF
>TRBV7-9|TRBJ2-1
CASSLVLTGLSYNEQFF
>TRBV9|TRBJ2-7
CASSVGSSGVPYEQYF
>TRBV7-9|TRBJ2-1
CASSSGSGRTYNEQFF
>TRBV5-1|TRBJ2-7
CASSLGQGSIYEQYF
>TRBV2|TRBJ1-4
CASRHRALNEKLFF
>TRBV4-3|TRBJ2-3
CASSQTGTSFTDTQYF
>TRBV28|TRBJ2-7
CASSRDREVNEQYF
>TRBV6-1|TRBJ2-1
CASSDQNEQFF
>TRBV7-2|TRBJ2-7
CASSPGLAAEQYF
>TRBV2|TRBJ1-5
CASSWKRPLKKSNQPQHF
>TRBV6-1|TRBJ1-2
CASSAAGNGYTF
>TRBV27|TRBJ1-2
CASSLCGGLALDYGYTF
>TRBV27|TRBJ2-3
CASSSPSFADTQYF
>TRBV19|TRBJ1-1
CASTDGQGANTEAFF
>TRBV10-3|TRBJ1-1
CAISQDRPCEAFF
>TRBV5-4|TRBJ2-7
CASSRWGHSYEQYF
>TRBV6-6|TRBJ2-1
CASSYSSGTSYEQFF
>TRBV5-6|TRBJ1-2
CASSLWTGGNYGYTF
>TRBV14|TRBJ2-7
CASSQDLGQGRNEQYF
>TRBV30|TRBJ1-1
CAWNEGRTEAFF
>TRBV13|TRBJ2-7
CASSLGRLAGVRYEQYF
>TRBV19|TRBJ1-5
CASSSFVGGFGQPQHF
>TRBV10-3|TRBJ2-7
CAISESLAGGGYEQYF
>TRBV27|TRBJ2-5
CASSGLARQETQYF
>TRBV9|TRBJ2-3
CASSVVGGFADTQYF
>TRBV7-8|TRBJ2-2
CASSLARTGDKNGELFF
>TRBV6-7|TRBJ1-4
CASSSTGDNEKLFF
>TRBV28|TRBJ2-1
CASSPGGSGSRDEQFF
>TRBV5-8|TRBJ2-3
CASSKGQRDTDTQYF
>TRBV28|TRBJ1-5
CASSLMGAVQPQHF
>TRBV6-1|TRBJ2-3
CASSETIAGGGTDTQYF
>TRBV2|TRBJ1-1
CASTERLYEAFF
>TRBV14|TRBJ2-7
CASSPGEGEGSDYEQYF